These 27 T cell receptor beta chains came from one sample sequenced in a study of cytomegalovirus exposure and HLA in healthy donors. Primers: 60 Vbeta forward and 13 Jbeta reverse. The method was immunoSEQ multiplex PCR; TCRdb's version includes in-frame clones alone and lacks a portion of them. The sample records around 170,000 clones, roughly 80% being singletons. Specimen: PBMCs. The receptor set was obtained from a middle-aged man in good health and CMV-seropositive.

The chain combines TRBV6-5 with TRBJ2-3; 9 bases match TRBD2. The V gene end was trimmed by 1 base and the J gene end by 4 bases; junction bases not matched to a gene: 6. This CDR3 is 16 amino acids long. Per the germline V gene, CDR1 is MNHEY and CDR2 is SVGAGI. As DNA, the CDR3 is TGTGCCAGCAGTTACTACGCGGGGGGGGTTGCAGATACGCAGTATTTT. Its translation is CASSYYAGGVADTQYF.

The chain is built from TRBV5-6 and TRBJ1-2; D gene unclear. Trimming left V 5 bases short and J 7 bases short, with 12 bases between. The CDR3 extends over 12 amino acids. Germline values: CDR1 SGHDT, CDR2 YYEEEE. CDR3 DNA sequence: TGTGCCAGCAGTCCCTCGGGAGTTGGCTACACCTTC. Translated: CASSPSGVGYTF.

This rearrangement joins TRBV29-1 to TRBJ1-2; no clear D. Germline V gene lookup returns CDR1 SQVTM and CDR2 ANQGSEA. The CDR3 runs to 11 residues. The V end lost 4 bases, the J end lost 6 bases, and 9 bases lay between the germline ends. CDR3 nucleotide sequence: TGCAGCGTTGTTGCGGGCGATGGCTACACCTTC. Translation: CSVVAGDGYTF.

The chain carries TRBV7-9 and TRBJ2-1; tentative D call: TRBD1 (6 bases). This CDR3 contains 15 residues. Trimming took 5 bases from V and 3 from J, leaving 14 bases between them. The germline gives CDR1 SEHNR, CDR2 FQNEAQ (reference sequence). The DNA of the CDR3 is TGTGCCAGCAGCGACGGGACACCGGACTACAATGAGCAGTTCTTC. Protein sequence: CASSDGTPDYNEQFF.

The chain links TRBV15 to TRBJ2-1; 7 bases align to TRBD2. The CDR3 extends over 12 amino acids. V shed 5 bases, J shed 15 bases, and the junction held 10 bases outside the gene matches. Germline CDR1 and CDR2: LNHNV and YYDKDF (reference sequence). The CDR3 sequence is CATSEVGGGRFF. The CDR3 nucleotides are TGTGCCACCAGCGAGGTGGGGGGGGGTCGGTTCTTC.

CDR3 residues: CASSGYLGGPMAGGYTF. The CDR3 nucleotides are TGTGCCAGCAGTGGGTATCTGGGGGGGCCCATGGCCGGAGGCTACACCTTC. This chain links TRBV2 with TRBJ1-2; weak D call: TRBD1 (6 bases). Germline CDR1 SNHLY, CDR2 FYNNEI. Between the trimmed V and J ends, which lost 4 bases and 8 bases, there was a span of 26 bases. The CDR3 has 17 residues.

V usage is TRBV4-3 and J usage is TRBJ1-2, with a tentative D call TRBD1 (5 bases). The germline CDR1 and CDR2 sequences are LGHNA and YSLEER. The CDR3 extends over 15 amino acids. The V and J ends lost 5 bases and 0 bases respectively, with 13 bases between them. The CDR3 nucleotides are TGCGCCAGCAGCGGGGGGTCCGTCACTAACTATGGCTACACCTTC. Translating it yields CASSGGSVTNYGYTF.

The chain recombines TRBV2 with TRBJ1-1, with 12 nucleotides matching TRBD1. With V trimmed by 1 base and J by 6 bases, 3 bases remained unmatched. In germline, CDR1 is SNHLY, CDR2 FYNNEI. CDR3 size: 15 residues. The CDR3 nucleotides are TGTGCCAGCAGTGAAGTGGGACAGGGGGCCTCTGAAGCTTTCTTT. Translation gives CASSEVGQGASEAFF.

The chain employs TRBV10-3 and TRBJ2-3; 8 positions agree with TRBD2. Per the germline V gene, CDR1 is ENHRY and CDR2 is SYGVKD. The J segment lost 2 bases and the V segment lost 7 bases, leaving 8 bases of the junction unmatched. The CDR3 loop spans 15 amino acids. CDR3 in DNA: TGTGCCATCACCACCGGGACTAGGAACACAGATACGCAGTATTTT. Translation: CAITTGTRNTDTQYF.

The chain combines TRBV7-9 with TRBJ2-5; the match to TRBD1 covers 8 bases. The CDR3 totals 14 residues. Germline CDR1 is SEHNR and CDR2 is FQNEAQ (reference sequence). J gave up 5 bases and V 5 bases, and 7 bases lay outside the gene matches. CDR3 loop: CASSDQGARETQYF. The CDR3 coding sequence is TGTGCCAGCAGCGATCAGGGGGCTCGGGAGACCCAGTACTTC.

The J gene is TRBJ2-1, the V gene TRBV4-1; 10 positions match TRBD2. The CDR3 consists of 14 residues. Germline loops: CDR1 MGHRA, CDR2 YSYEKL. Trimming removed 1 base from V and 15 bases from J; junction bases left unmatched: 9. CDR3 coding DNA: TGCGCCAGCAGCCAAGTACTACTAGCGGGGAACCGGTTCTTC. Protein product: CASSQVLLAGNRFF.

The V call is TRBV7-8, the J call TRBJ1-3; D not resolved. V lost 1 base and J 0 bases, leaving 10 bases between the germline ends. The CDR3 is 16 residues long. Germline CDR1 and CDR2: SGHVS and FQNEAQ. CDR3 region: CASSLDPGYSGNTIYF. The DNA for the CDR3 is TGTGCCAGCAGCTTAGATCCGGGATACTCTGGAAACACCATATATTTT.

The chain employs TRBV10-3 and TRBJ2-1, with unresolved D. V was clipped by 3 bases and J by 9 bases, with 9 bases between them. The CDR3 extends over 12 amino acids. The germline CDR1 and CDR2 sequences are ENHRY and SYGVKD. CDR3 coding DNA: TGTGCCATCAGTGACGATCCGGTTGAGCAGTTCTTC. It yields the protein CAISDDPVEQFF.

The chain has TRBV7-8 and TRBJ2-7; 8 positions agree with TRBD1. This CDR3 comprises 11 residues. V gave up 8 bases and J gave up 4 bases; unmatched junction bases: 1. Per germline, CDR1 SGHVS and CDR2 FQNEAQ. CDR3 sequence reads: CASQGAYEQYF. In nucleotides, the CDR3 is TGTGCCAGCCAGGGGGCTTACGAGCAGTACTTC.

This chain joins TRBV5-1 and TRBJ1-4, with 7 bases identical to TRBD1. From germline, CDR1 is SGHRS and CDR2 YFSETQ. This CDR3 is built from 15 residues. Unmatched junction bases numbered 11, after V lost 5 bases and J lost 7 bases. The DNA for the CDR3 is TGCGCCAGCAGTCCCGACAGGGTTGGGGGTGAAAAACTGTTTTTT. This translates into CASSPDRVGGEKLFF.

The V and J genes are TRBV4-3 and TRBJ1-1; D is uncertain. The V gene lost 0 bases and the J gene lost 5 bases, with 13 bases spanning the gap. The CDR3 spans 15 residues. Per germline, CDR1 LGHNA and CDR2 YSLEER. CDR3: CASSQDRHSRTEAFF. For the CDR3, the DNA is TGCGCCAGCAGCCAAGACCGCCACTCGAGGACTGAAGCTTTCTTT.

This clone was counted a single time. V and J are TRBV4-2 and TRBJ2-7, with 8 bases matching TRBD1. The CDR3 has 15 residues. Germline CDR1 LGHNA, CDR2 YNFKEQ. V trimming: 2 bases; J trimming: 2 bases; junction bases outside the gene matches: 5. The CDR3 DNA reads TGTGCCAGCAGCCAACAACGGACAGGGACCTACGAGCAGTACTTC. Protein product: CASSQQRTGTYEQYF.

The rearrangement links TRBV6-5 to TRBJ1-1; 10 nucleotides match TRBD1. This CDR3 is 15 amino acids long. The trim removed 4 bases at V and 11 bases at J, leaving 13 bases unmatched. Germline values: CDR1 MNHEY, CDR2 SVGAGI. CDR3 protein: CASSSRQGAGDEAFF. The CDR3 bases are TGTGCCAGCAGTTCCCGACAGGGGGCAGGTGATGAGGCTTTCTTT.

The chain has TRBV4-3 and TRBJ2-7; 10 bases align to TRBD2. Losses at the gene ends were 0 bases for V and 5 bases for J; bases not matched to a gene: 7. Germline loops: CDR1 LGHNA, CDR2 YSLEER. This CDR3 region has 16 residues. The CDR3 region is CASSQDGLAGENEQYF. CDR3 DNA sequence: TGCGCCAGCAGCCAAGATGGTCTAGCGGGGGAGAACGAGCAGTACTTC.

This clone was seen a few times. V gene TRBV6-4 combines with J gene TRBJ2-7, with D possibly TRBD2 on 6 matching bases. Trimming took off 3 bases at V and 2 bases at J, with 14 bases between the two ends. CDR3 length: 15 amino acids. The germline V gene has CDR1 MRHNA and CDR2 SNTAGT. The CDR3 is CASSEIAAPTYEQYF. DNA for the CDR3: TGTGCCAGCAGTGAGATAGCGGCCCCTACCTACGAGCAGTACTTC.

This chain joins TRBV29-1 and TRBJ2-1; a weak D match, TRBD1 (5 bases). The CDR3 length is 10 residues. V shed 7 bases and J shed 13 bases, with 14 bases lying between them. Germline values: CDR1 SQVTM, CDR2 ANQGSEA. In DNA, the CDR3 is TGCAGCGCCCGACAGCTTGTTCAGTTCTTC. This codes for CSARQLVQFF.

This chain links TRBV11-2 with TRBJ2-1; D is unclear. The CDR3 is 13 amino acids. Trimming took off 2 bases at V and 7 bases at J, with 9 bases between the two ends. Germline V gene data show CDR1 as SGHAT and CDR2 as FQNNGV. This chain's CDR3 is CASSLLVANEQFF. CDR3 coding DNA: TGTGCCAGCAGCTTACTAGTGGCGAATGAGCAGTTCTTC.

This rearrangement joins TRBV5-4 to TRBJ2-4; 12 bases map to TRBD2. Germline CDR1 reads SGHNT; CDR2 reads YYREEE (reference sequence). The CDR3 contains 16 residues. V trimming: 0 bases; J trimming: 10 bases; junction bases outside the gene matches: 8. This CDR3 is CASSLAASGGAGIQYF. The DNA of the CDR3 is TGTGCCAGCAGCTTGGCGGCTAGCGGGGGGGCGGGGATTCAGTACTTC. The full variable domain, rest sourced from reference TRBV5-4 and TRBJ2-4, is ETGVTQSPTHLIKTRGQQVTLRCSSQSGHNTVSWYQQALGQGPQFIFQYYREEENGRGNFPPRFSGLQFPNYSSELNVNALELDDSALYLCASSLAASGGAGIQYFGAGTRLSVL.

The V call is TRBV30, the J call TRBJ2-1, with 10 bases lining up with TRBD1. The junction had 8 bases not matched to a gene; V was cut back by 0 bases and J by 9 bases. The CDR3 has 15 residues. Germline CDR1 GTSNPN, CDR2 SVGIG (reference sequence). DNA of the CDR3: TGTGCCTGGAGTGTATCGGGACAGGGGACGGGTGAGCAGTTCTTC. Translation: CAWSVSGQGTGEQFF.

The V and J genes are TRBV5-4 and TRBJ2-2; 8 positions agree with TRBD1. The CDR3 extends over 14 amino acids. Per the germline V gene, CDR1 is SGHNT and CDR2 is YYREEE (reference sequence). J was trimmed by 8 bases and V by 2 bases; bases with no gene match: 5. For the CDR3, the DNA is TGTGCCAGCAGCTTTGGACAGGGTGGAGGGGAGCTGTTTTTT. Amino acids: CASSFGQGGGELFF. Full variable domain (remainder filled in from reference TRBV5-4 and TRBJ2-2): ETGVTQSPTHLIKTRGQQVTLRCSSQSGHNTVSWYQQALGQGPQFIFQYYREEENGRGNFPPRFSGLQFPNYSSELNVNALELDDSALYLCASSFGQGGGELFFGEGSRLTVL.

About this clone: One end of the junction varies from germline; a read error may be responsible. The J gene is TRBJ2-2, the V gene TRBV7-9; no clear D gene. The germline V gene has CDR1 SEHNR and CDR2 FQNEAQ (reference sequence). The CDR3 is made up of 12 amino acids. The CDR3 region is CSSSLKPGELFF. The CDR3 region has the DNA TGTTCCAGCAGCTTAAAGCCCGGGGAGCTGTTTTTT.

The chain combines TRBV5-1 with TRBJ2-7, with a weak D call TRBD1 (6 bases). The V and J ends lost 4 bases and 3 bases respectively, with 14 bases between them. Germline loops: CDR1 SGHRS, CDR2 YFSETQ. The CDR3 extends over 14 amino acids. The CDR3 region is CASSRTDLIYEQYF. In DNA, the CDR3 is TGCGCCAGCAGCCGGACAGATTTGATCTACGAGCAGTACTTC.